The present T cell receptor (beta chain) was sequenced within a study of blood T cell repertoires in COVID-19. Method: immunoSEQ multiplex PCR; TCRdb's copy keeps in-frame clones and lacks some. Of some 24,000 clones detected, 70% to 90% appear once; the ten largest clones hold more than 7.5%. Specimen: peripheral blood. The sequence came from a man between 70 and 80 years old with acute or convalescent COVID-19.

The chain's CDR3 is CASSFPMNTGELFF. In DNA, the CDR3 is TGTGCCAGCAGTTTTCCCATGAACACCGGGGAGCTGTTTTTT. This chain uses TRBV28 with TRBJ2-2; D is unresolved. The V end lost 3 bases, the J end lost 1 base, and 6 bases lay between the germline ends. Germline CDR1 MDHEN, CDR2 SYDVKM. The CDR3 is made up of 14 amino acids.